The 8 T cell receptor beta chains below all came from one sample that was sequenced in a study of response to subunit inactivated influenza vaccine. TCRdb itself ran the RT-PCR reads through MiXCR, one entry per CDR3 protein. The sample yields under 850,000 distinct CDR3 sequences, less than 20% seen once. Sequencing was performed on PBMCs from blood, taken roughly 5 days after vaccination. These receptors all stem from a man between 50 and 59 years old who received an inactivated influenza vaccine.

V and J are TRBV5-1 and TRBJ2-1; 7 bases map to TRBD1. The V gene's germline CDR1 is SGHRS and CDR2 YFSETQ. J lost 8 bases, V lost 0 bases, and 11 bases had no gene match. This CDR3 is 16 amino acids long. The CDR3 is CASSLVMAGGSYEQFF. The CDR3 DNA is TGCGCCAGCAGCTTGGTAATGGCAGGGGGTTCGTATGAGCAGTTCTTC.

The chain carries TRBV6-2 or TRBV6-3 and TRBJ1-1; D uncertain. From germline, CDR1 is MNHEY and CDR2 SVGEGT. This CDR3 contains 14 residues. The germline V and J ends were trimmed by 2 bases and 4 bases, with 11 bases remaining between them. The CDR3 DNA follows: TGTGCCAGCAGTTACCCGGTTCGGGTCACTGAAGCTTTCTTT. It specifies CASSYPVRVTEAFF.

This clonotype was detected many times. The V gene is TRBV20-1, the J gene TRBJ2-5; D is uncertain. This CDR3 is 12 amino acids long. The germline V gene encodes CDR1 DFQATT and CDR2 SNEGSKA (reference sequence). V was pared by 2 bases and J by 2 bases, with 6 bases between. CDR3: CSARLGQETQYF. The CDR3 DNA follows: TGCAGTGCTAGACTAGGACAAGAGACCCAGTACTTC.

This clonotype was detected a few times. This chain joins TRBV20-1 and TRBJ1-1; 9 bases agree with TRBD1. The CDR3 runs 14 residues. The V gene's germline CDR1 is DFQATT and CDR2 SNEGSKA (reference sequence). J was trimmed by 4 bases and V by 2 bases; bases with no gene match: 5. The CDR3 protein is CSARIQGAGTEAFF. In DNA, the CDR3 is TGCAGTGCTAGAATACAGGGGGCTGGCACTGAAGCTTTCTTT.

This clonotype was seen a handful of times. The chain joins TRBV6-1 to TRBJ2-1; D ambiguous. V dropped 5 bases and J dropped 0 bases, with 14 bases sitting between them. The length of the CDR3 is 16 residues. CDR1 and CDR2 (germline): MNHNS, SASEGT. Here the CDR3 reads CASSPYSSGSYNEQFF. CDR3 coding DNA: TGTGCCAGCAGTCCCTATTCCTCCGGCTCCTACAATGAGCAGTTCTTC.

This clonotype showed up just a few times. V is TRBV7-8 and J is TRBJ1-5; D is uncertain. This CDR3 region has 15 residues. Trimming stripped 1 base from V and 7 bases from J, with 14 bases between. Germline V gene lookup returns CDR1 SGHVS and CDR2 FQNEAQ. CDR3 protein: CASSLGGGFGQPQHF. The CDR3 nucleotides read TGTGCCAGCAGCTTAGGCGGCGGGTTTGGCCAGCCCCAGCATTTT.

The chain employs TRBV5-5 and TRBJ1-4; 7 nucleotides line up with TRBD1. Germline V gene data show CDR1 as SGHKS and CDR2 as YYEKEE (reference sequence). The CDR3 has 15 residues. The ends lost 0 bases at V and 7 bases at J; junction bases unmatched: 6. DNA of the CDR3: TGTGCCAGCAGCTTGGTGGGACAGAGGGGTGAAAAACTGTTTTTT. Translation gives CASSLVGQRGEKLFF.

The chain has TRBV24-1 and TRBJ2-3; no firm D call. Trimming left V 9 bases short and J 5 bases short, with 11 bases between. The CDR3 covers 12 residues. CDR1 KGHDR and CDR2 SFDVKD come from the germline V gene. CDR3 in amino acids: CATGHAGDTQYF. The CDR3 DNA follows: TGTGCCACCGGCCACGCTGGAGATACGCAGTATTTT.